One and the same sample provided the 32 T cell receptor beta chains below, sequenced in a study of T cells expressing NK-cell markers. Each CDR3 protein gets one entry in TCRdb, which reprocessed the 5' RACE reads and gives no DNA. The sample's table shows approximately 420,000 distinct CDR3 sequences. The sequenced sample consisted of blood T cells: a sorted CD56 or NKG2C T cell subset, CD4+ or CD8+ T cells, or bulk PBMC T cells (not recorded which). The receptor set was obtained from a woman aged 45-65 years in good health.

The chain carries TRBV5-1 and TRBJ2-7; the TRBD2 assignment by TCRdb is unverifiable without DNA. The CDR3 loop spans 14 amino acids. Per germline, CDR1 SGHRS and CDR2 YFSETQ. The CDR3 loop is CASSLSGSWEEQYF.

This CDR3 is CSVGTGQLHTEAFF. This rearrangement joins TRBV29-1 to TRBJ1-1; the TCRdb call, TRBD1, lacks DNA for checking. This CDR3 contains 14 residues. In germline, CDR1 is SQVTM, CDR2 ANQGSEA.

V is TRBV18 and J is TRBJ2-7. CDR1 KGHSH and CDR2 LQKENI come from the germline V gene. The CDR3 covers 13 residues. The chain's CDR3 is CASSSTASYEQYF. Together with reference TRBV18 and TRBJ2-7, the CDR3 gives the full variable domain: NAGVMQNPRHLVRRRGQEARLRCSPMKGHSHVYWYRQLPEEGLKFMVYLQKENIIDESGMPKERFSAEFPKEGPSILRIQQVVRGDSAAYFCASSSTASYEQYFGPGTRLTVT.

Here the CDR3 reads CASSPKTLNYGYTF. The chain carries TRBV7-8 and TRBJ1-2. CDR3 length: 14 amino acids. The V gene's germline CDR1 is SGHVS and CDR2 FQNEAQ.

This chain uses TRBV7-6 with TRBJ1-1; TCRdb outputs TRBD1, but without DNA this stays unchecked. The CDR3 extends over 16 amino acids. The germline V gene encodes CDR1 SGHVS and CDR2 FNYEAQ. CDR3 residues: CASSFGTGDVKTEAFF.

The CDR3 sequence is CASRASTGGSYTGELFF. This chain connects TRBV6-6 to TRBJ2-2; TCRdb designates TRBD1, a call that cannot be tested without DNA. Germline V CDR1 and CDR2: MNHNY, SVGAGI (reference sequence). This CDR3 comprises 17 residues.

V gene TRBV24-1 combines with J gene TRBJ2-3; TCRdb returns TRBD1, unconfirmable since there is no DNA. The germline V gene has CDR1 KGHDR and CDR2 SFDVKD. The CDR3 spans 18 residues. CDR3 sequence reads: CATSDSGPDSVGTDTQYF.

This chain uses TRBV6-2 or TRBV6-3 with TRBJ2-2; TCRdb returns TRBD2, unconfirmable since there is no DNA. The CDR3 sequence is 15 residues long. Germline loops: CDR1 MNHEY, CDR2 SVGEGT. The CDR3 protein is CASSYSAEGSGELFF.

This sequence joins TRBV12-3 or TRBV12-4 and TRBJ2-2; the TCRdb call, TRBD2, lacks DNA for checking. This CDR3 has 17 residues. The CDR3 sequence: CASSSLLAGGWTGELFF.

The genes are TRBV29-1 and TRBJ1-4; TCRdb picks TRBD1, but there is no DNA to check that call. The V gene's germline CDR1 is SQVTM and CDR2 ANQGSEA. CDR3 size: 12 residues. The CDR3 region is CSGTGLNEKLFF.

V gene TRBV11-2 combines with J gene TRBJ1-4; there is no DNA to check the TCRdb D call of TRBD1. The germline V gene encodes CDR1 SGHAT and CDR2 FQNNGV. The CDR3 loop spans 16 amino acids. The CDR3 sequence: CASSLGPQAANEKLFF.

V usage is TRBV4-1 and J usage is TRBJ2-3; the D gene TCRdb calls, TRBD1, cannot be checked with no DNA. CDR1 and CDR2 from the germline V gene are MGHRA and YSYEKL. This CDR3 spans 16 amino acids. The CDR3 reads CASSQDRDSSTDTQYF.

The CDR3 is CSARGHIISEAGELFF. The chain is built from TRBV20-1 and TRBJ2-2. The germline V gene encodes CDR1 DFQATT and CDR2 SNEGSKA (reference sequence). CDR3 length: 16 amino acids.

The V call is TRBV3-1, the J call TRBJ2-5; absent DNA, TCRdb's TRBD2 call cannot be checked. The CDR3 length is 16 residues. CDR1 is LGHDT, CDR2 YNNKEL, per germline (reference sequence). This CDR3 is CASSRTLASGQETQYF.

The chain recombines TRBV9 with TRBJ1-2; no DNA is available, so the TRBD1 call from TCRdb remains unchecked. CDR1 is SGDLS and CDR2 is YYNGEE in the germline V gene. The CDR3 has 13 amino acids. The chain's CDR3 is CASSHPGGGGYTF.

The V gene is TRBV24-1, the J gene TRBJ1-1; TCRdb gives TRBD1 as the D gene, but with no DNA this cannot be confirmed. CDR1 and CDR2 (germline): KGHDR, SFDVKD. The CDR3 runs to 15 residues. This CDR3 is CATSDRDRLNTEAFF.

This chain uses TRBV7-9 with TRBJ2-2; TCRdb reports TRBD2, a call that lacks DNA to check it against. The CDR3 is made up of 14 amino acids. Germline CDR1 SEHNR, CDR2 FQNEAQ (reference sequence). The CDR3 reads CASSFGTSHRELFF.

V and J are TRBV27 and TRBJ2-3; TCRdb calls TRBD1, which cannot be checked without DNA. This CDR3 has 11 amino acids. Germline V gene lookup returns CDR1 MNHEY and CDR2 SMNVEV (reference sequence). This chain's CDR3 is CAIQARDKQYF.

The CDR3 here is CASSLTGTGKYNEQFF. This rearrangement joins TRBV4-1 to TRBJ2-1; TCRdb calls TRBD1, which cannot be checked without DNA. CDR3 length: 16 residues. The germline V gene encodes CDR1 MGHRA and CDR2 YSYEKL.

The genes are TRBV12-3 or TRBV12-4 and TRBJ2-3; the D call of TRBD1 rests on TCRdb alone, since no DNA is present to check it. The CDR3 spans 16 residues. This CDR3 reads CASTTFTGPSTDTQYF.

CDR3 in amino acids: CASSLPSGRLQFF. The chain has TRBV7-2 and TRBJ2-1; TCRdb gives TRBD2 as the D gene, but with no DNA this cannot be confirmed. The length of the CDR3 is 13 residues. Looked up from germline, CDR1 is SGHTA and CDR2 is FQGNSA. Complete variable domain (other parts from reference TRBV7-2 and TRBJ2-1): GAGVSQSPSNKVTEKGKDVELRCDPISGHTALYWYRQSLGQGLEFLIYFQGNSAPDKSGLPSDRFSAERTGGSVSTLTIQRTQQEDSAVYLCASSLPSGRLQFFGPGTRLTVL.

The chain couples TRBV20-1 to TRBJ2-3; the D gene TCRdb calls, TRBD1, cannot be checked with no DNA. The CDR3 consists of 15 residues. CDR1 is DFQATT, CDR2 SNEGSKA, per germline (reference sequence). CDR3 residues: CSAREYGISTDTQYF.

The chain carries TRBV11-2 and TRBJ2-5; no DNA is available, so the TRBD2 call from TCRdb remains unchecked. The CDR3 runs to 16 residues. CDR1 is SGHAT, CDR2 FQNNGV, per germline. The CDR3 loop is CASSRGLAGIQETQYF.

This chain joins TRBV5-1 and TRBJ2-2; the D call of TRBD2 rests on TCRdb alone, since no DNA is present to check it. This CDR3 comprises 17 residues. Germline CDR1 is SGHRS and CDR2 is YFSETQ. The CDR3 reads CASSLPGREANTGELFF.

The chain links TRBV7-9 to TRBJ2-3. The germline V gene has CDR1 SEHNR and CDR2 FQNEAQ (reference sequence). This CDR3 has 13 residues. CDR3 loop: CASSLAVRDTQYF.

The chain uses TRBV25-1 and TRBJ2-6; checking the TCRdb D call of TRBD2 is not possible without DNA. The CDR3 contains 16 residues. Per germline, CDR1 MGHDK and CDR2 SYGVNS. This CDR3 reads CASSKIGGTGANVLTF.

The V gene is TRBV11-2, the J gene TRBJ1-2. The V gene's germline CDR1 is SGHAT and CDR2 FQNNGV. The CDR3 has 14 amino acids. CDR3 loop: CASSLDLRGNGYTF.

The CDR3 spells CASSLSGPLLEETQYF. The chain employs TRBV27 and TRBJ2-5; TCRdb outputs TRBD2, but without DNA this stays unchecked. In germline, CDR1 is MNHEY, CDR2 SMNVEV (reference sequence). The CDR3 consists of 16 residues.

The rearrangement links TRBV20-1 to TRBJ2-2; TCRdb selects TRBD1, and the lack of DNA leaves this call unchecked. This CDR3 is 15 amino acids long. Germline CDR1 is DFQATT and CDR2 is SNEGSKA (reference sequence). CDR3 protein: CSARVLQGNTGELFF.

The gene calls are TRBV11-1 and TRBJ2-1; TCRdb's assignment of TRBD2 cannot be checked, as there is no DNA. This CDR3 has 13 residues. Germline V gene data show CDR1 as SGHAT and CDR2 as FQDESV (reference sequence). Here the CDR3 reads CASSLTTSGGEFF.

This chain uses TRBV11-2 with TRBJ2-1; the TRBD2 assignment by TCRdb is unverifiable without DNA. The CDR3 runs to 17 residues. The V gene's germline CDR1 is SGHAT and CDR2 FQNNGV. The CDR3 here is CASSPGLAGVANNEQFF.

This rearrangement joins TRBV12-3 or TRBV12-4 to TRBJ2-1. The CDR3 runs 12 residues. CDR3 region: CASSKIADEQFF.